The T cell receptor (beta chain) described here comes from a study of CD8 T cells in ankylosing spondylitis. Study conclusions and caveats: Apparently characteristic of ankylosing spondylitis blood was a TCR beta motif (under ten highly homologous variants).

A remark on this clonotype: What it binds is unknown.

Libraries for TCR beta were made by quantitative 5'-RACE with molecular barcodes. In TCRdb, the 5' RACE reads were re-called with MiXCR into one record per CDR3 protein. The sample holds about 800,000 distinct CDR3 sequences, about an eighth seen once. This CDR3 is 16 amino acids long. V was clipped by 2 bases and J by 2 bases, with 13 bases between them. Germline V gives CDR1 KGHSH, CDR2 LQKENI. V is TRBV18 and J is TRBJ1-5; no reliable D call. Sequences were obtained from blood, either unsorted or a sorted T cell fraction (not recorded which). The source of this sequence is a male donor with ankylosing spondylitis. The CDR3 nucleotides are TGTGCCAGCTCACCAGATTGGGATCCTGGCAATCAGCCCCAGCATTTT. It translates to CASSPDWDPGNQPQHF.